These 8 T cell receptor beta chains were sequenced from one sample in a study of T cell responses to AZD1222 COVID-19 vaccine. The assay was immunoSEQ multiplex PCR, and TCRdb's table has in-frame clones only and misses some. This table holds roughly 140,000 clones, 90% to 95% found once. Sequenced here: peripheral blood, sampled on day 0 of MenACWY control vaccination. All receptors come from an adult in good health.

The gene calls are TRBV5-1 and TRBJ1-1, with 9 bases matching TRBD1. CDR1 and CDR2 (germline): SGHRS, YFSETQ. Trimming at V came to 0 bases and at J to 4 bases, leaving 7 bases not matched to a gene. The CDR3 is made up of 16 amino acids. The CDR3 is CASSLATGGEITEAFF. The CDR3 region has the DNA TGCGCCAGCAGCTTGGCAACAGGGGGCGAAATCACTGAAGCTTTCTTT.

The V call is TRBV10-3, the J call TRBJ2-2, with unresolved D. CDR1 and CDR2 (germline): ENHRY, SYGVKD. CDR3 length equals 15 residues. The V end lost 2 bases, the J end lost 3 bases, and 10 bases lay between the germline ends. CDR3 DNA: TGTGCCATCAGTGAGACCATTTCATACACCGGGGAGCTGTTTTTT. Translating it yields CAISETISYTGELFF.

The gene calls are TRBV11-3 and TRBJ2-7; 8 nucleotides match TRBD1. The CDR3 is 14 amino acids. Germline CDR1 is SGHNT and CDR2 is YENEEA. Trimming removed 4 bases from V and 2 bases from J; junction bases left unmatched: 4. The CDR3 sequence is CASSSTGGPYEQYF. As DNA, the CDR3 is TGTGCCAGCAGCTCCACAGGGGGGCCCTACGAGCAGTACTTC.

The J gene is TRBJ2-5, the V gene TRBV30, with unresolved D. This CDR3 has 10 amino acids. Looked up from germline, CDR1 is GTSNPN and CDR2 is SVGIG (reference sequence). V was trimmed by 5 bases and J by 3 bases, leaving 4 bases between them. CDR3 sequence: CAWGEETQYF. CDR3 DNA sequence: TGTGCCTGGGGAGAAGAGACCCAGTACTTC.

V gene TRBV7-9 combines with J gene TRBJ2-3, with D possibly being TRBD1 or TRBD2 (5 bases each). V was trimmed by 5 bases and J by 2 bases, leaving 17 bases between them. This CDR3 contains 16 residues. CDR1 and CDR2 from the germline V gene are SEHNR and FQNEAQ (reference sequence). CDR3 amino acids: CASSIPGTEPTDTQYF. The CDR3 DNA follows: TGTGCCAGCAGCATTCCCGGGACGGAACCCACAGATACGCAGTATTTT.

V and J are TRBV7-3 and TRBJ1-1; no definite D call. V was shortened by 4 bases and J by 4 bases, with 10 bases between the two germline ends. The CDR3 covers 13 residues. Germline V gives CDR1 SGHTA, CDR2 FQGTGA. The CDR3 nucleotides are TGTGCCAGCAGCTCCGGGCTGGGCACTGAAGCTTTCTTT. Its translation: CASSSGLGTEAFF.

This chain connects TRBV28 to TRBJ1-2; unclear D gene. The germline gives CDR1 MDHEN, CDR2 SYDVKM. The V gene lost 3 bases and the J gene lost 8 bases, with 13 bases spanning the gap. This CDR3 is built from 13 residues. In DNA, the CDR3 is TGTGCCAGCAGTTTTTCATTGGGATCCGGCTACACCTTC. Protein product: CASSFSLGSGYTF.

This clone was detected only once. The chain carries TRBV3-1 (or the pseudogene TRBV3-2) and TRBJ2-5, with 7 bases lining up with TRBD2. The germline V gene encodes CDR1 LGHDT and CDR2 YNNKEL (reference sequence). This CDR3 has 16 amino acids. Germline trimming cut 0 bases from V and 3 bases from J; bases unmatched to any gene: 7. The CDR3 DNA sequence: TGTGCCAGCAGCCAAGATCGAGTGGGGGGGAAAGAGACCCAGTACTTC. This translates into CASSQDRVGGKETQYF.